The clone carrying this T cell receptor beta chain has only a few counts. Its antigen is not known. As every portion of the isolated RNA was reverse transcribed, the sequencing read expressed TCRB transcripts. Libraries were prepared by immunoSEQ multiplex PCR; TCRdb keeps only in-frame clonotypes and omits some of them. The repertoire holds about 210,000 clones, with 11% as singletons. This entry comes from a study of beta chain features in type 1 diabetes. Findings and limits, study-wide: PCR, the amplification step, might favor shorter templates, equally in patients and controls. For type 1 diabetes patients, VDJ junctions showed fewer insertions and more deletions.

Germline CDR1 and CDR2: SQVTM and ANQGSEA. V dropped 7 bases and J dropped 4; count of bases not matched to a gene: 6. CDR3 length: 13 residues. Sequences were obtained from central memory CD4+ T cells from blood. The TCR originated in a man aged 18 to 29 in good health. The rearrangement joins TRBV29-1 to TRBJ2-5; TRBD1 aligns across 10 bases. In nucleotides, the CDR3 is TGCAGCGCCACCCGGGACAGGGGAGAGACCCAGTACTTC. It translates to CSATRDRGETQYF.